Given below is one TCR beta chain in context. These data are taken from a study of T-cell reconstitution after alpha-beta-depleted transplantation in children. Germline V gene sequence: CDR1 LGHNA, CDR2 YNFKEQ. With 8 bases clipped from V and 0 bases from J, the junction kept 14 bases outside the gene matches. The CDR3 is made up of 20 amino acids. Unique molecular identifiers were incorporated when the TCRbeta library was constructed. MiXCR was run by TCRdb on the PCR reads, yielding one entry per CDR3 protein. The table lists hundreds of thousands of distinct CDR3 sequences, over 15% of them singletons.

The TCR was taken from a human donor who donated a stem cell graft to a child with acute myeloid leukemia. The V and J genes are TRBV4-2 and TRBJ2-1; TRBD2 matches at 15 bases. The material was PBMCs from the stem cell graft donor, obtained from the stem cell graft. Here the CDR3 DNA reads TGTGCCAGCCTAGGACCTTTGGGACTAGCGGGGGGCGGCTCCTACAATGAGCAGTTCTTC. Its protein product is CASLGPLGLAGGGSYNEQFF.